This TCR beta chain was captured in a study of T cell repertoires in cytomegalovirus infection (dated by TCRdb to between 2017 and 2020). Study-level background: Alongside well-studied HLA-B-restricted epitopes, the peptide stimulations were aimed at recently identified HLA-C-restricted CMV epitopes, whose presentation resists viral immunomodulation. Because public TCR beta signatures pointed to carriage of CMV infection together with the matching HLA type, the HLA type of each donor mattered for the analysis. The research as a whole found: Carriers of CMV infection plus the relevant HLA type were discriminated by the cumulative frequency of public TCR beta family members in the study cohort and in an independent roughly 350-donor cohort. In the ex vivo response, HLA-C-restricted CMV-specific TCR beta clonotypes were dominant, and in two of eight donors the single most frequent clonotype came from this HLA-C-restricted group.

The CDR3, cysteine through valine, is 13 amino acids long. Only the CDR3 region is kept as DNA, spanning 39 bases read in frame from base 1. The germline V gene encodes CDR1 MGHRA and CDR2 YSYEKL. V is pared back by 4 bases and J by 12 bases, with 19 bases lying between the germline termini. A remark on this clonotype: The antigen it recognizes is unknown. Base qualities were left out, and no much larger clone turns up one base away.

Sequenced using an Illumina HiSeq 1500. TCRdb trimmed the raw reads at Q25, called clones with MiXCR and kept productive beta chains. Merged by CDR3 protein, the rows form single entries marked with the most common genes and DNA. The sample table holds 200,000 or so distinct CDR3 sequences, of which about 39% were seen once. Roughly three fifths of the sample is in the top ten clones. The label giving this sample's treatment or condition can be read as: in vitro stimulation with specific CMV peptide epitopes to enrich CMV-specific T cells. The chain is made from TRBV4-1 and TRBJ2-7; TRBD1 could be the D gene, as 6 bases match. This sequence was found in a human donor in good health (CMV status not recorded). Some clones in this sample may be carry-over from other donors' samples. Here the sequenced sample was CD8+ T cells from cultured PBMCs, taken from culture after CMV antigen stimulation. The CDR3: CASSRQVYYETYV. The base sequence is TGCGCCAGCAGCCGACAGGTCTATTACGAGACGTACGTC.